This entry features one TCR beta chain sequence. Its antigen is undetermined. This record belongs to a study of early T cells in non-severe SARS-CoV-2 infection. Germline CDR1 is SGHAT and CDR2 is FQNNGV. The CDR3 loop spans 12 amino acids. Trimming cost V 3 bases and J 12 bases, with 11 bases left between them. Molecules of cDNA were individually given unique molecular identifiers that were attached to them. TCRdb re-called the 5' RACE reads with MiXCR, one entry per CDR3 protein. The sample carries around 58,000 distinct CDR3 sequences, roughly 7.8% recorded once. Study-wide results and limits: Sequences matched to VDJdb favored anti-spike CD8 responses, while private and CD4 specificities were missed.

Sequenced material: whole blood, taken at baseline. The chain joins TRBV11-2 to TRBJ1-4, with D unresolved. This clonotype was sampled from an adult who was a healthcare worker with PCR-confirmed SARS-CoV-2 infection or an uninfected control (not recorded which). The CDR3 protein is CASSFSGWQLFF. CDR3 nucleotides: TGTGCCAGCAGCTTTTCTGGGTGGCAACTGTTTTTT.